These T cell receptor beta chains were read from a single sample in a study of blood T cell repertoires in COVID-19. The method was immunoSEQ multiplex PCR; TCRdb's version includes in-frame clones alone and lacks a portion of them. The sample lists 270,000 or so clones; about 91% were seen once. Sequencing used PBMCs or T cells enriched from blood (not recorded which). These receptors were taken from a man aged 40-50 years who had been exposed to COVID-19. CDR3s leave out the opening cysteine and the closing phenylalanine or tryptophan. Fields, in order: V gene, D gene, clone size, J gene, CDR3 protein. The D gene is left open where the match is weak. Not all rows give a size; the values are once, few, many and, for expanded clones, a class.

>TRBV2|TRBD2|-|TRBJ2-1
ASSRGLAGITSSYNEQF
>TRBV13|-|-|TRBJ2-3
ASSLGGWGGTDTQY
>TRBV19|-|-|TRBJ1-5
ATQDRPNQPQH
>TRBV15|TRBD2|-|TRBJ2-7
ATSRLGVREEDEQY
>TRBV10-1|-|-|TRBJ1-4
ASSASEKLF
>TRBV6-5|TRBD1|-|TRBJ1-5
ASSPGQTNQPQH
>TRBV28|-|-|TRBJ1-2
ASSLGGVHGYT
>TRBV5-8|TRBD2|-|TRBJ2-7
ASSRWGSGGSSDEQY
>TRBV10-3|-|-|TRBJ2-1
AISTNYNEQF
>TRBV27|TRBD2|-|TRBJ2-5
ASSLGGRGETQY
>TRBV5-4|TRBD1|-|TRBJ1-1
ASSPERDSMNTEAF
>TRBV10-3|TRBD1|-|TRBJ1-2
AISESGQGARYDGYT
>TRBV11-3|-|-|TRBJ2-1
ASSSGDNEQF
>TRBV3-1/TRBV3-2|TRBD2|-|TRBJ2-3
ASSPLAGGSTDTQY
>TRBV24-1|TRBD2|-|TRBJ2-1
ATSDGLGLAGNINNEQF
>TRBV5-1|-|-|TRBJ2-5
ASSDTGTPQETQY
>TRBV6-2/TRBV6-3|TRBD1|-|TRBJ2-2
ASSYLQGANTGELF
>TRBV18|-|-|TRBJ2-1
ASSPQPWTVNNEQF
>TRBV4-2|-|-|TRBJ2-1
ASSQAQARGNEQF
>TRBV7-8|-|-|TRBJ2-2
ASSRVANTGELF
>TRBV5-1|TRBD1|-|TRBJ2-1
ASSLGWTGWYSNEQF
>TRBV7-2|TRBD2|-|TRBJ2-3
ATSRGASGMGDTQY
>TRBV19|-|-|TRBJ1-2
ASRSAGQDYGYT
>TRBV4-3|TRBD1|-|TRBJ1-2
ASSQEGQGTGYT
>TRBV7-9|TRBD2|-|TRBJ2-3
ASSLQRASGSDTQY
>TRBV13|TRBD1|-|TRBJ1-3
ASSLGTAIAGNTIY
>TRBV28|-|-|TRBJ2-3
ASSSREPTSTDTQY
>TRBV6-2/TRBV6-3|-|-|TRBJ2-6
ASSLSLEGANVLT
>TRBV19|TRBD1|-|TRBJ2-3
ASRPSGGTDTQY
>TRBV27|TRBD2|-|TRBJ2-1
ASSLYEGGPNEQF
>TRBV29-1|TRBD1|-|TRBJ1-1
SVEGGDRGNTEAF
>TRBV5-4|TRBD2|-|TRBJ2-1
ASSLETLAGNEQF
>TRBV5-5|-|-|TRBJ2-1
ASNHNGDYNEQF
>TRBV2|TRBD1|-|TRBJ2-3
AKRDREGTDTQY
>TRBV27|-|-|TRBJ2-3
ASSPEYTDTQY
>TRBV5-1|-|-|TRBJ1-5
GRPQGGNQPQH
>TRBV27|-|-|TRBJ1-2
ASRYATGIYGYT
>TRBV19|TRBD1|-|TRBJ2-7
AALKGTGGGNYEQY
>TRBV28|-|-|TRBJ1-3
ASSLSLGHSGNTIY
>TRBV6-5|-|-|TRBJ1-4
ASSYSGDEKLF
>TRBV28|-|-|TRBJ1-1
ASSLNPQRPTDVAF
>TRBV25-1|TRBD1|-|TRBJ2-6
ASSARDSHSGANVLT
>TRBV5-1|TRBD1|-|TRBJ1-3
ASSERTGNSGNTIY
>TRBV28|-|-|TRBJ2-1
ASSLQPGASEHNEQF
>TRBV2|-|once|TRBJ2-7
ASSRTSYEQY